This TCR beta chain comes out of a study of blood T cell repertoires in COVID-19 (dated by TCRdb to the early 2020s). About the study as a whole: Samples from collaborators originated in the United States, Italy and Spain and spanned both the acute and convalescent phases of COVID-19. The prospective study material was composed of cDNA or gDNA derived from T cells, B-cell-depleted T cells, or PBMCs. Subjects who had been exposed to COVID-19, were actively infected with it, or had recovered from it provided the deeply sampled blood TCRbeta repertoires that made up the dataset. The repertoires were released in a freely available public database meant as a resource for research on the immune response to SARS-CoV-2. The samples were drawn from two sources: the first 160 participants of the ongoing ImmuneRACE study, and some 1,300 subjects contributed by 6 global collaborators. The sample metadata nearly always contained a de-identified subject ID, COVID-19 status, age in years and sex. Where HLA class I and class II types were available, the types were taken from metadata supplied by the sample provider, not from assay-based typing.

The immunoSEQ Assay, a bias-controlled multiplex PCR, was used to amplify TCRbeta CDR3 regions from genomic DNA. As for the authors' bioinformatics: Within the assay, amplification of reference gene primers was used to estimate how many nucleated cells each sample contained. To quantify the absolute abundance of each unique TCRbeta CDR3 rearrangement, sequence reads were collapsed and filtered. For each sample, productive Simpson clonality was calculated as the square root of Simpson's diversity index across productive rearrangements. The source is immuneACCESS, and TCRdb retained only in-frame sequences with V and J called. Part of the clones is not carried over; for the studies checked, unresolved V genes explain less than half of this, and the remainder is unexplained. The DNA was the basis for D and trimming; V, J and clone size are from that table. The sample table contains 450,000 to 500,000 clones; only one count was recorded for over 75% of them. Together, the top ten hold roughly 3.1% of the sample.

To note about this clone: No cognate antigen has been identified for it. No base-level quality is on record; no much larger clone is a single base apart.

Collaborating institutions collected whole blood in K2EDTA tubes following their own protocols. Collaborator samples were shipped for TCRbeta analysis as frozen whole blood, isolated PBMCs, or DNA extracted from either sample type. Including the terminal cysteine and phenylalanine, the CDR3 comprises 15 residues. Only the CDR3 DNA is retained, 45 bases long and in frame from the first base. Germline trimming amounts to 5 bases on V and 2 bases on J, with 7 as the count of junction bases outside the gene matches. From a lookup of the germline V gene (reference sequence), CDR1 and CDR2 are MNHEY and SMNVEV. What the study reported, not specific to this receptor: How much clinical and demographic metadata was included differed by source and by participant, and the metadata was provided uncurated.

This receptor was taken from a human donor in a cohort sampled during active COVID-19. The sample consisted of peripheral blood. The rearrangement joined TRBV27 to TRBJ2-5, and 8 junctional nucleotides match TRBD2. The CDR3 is CASSPRRGAQETQYF. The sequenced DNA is TGTGCCAGCAGTCCCCGGCGGGGGGCTCAAGAGACCCAGTACTTC.